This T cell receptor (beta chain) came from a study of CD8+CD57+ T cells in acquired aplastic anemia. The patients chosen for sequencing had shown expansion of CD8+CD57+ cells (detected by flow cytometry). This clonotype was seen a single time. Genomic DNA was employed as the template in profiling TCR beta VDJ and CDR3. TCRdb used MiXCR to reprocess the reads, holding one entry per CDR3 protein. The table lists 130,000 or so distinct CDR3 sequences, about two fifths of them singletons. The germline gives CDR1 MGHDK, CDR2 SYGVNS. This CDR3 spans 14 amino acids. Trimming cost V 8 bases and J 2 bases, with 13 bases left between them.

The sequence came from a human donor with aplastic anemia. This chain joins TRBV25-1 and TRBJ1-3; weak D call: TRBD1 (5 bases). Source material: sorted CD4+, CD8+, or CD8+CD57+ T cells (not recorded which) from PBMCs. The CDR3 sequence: CASGEIGAGNTIYF. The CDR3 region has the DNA TGTGCCAGCGGCGAAATAGGGGCTGGAAACACCATATATTTT.